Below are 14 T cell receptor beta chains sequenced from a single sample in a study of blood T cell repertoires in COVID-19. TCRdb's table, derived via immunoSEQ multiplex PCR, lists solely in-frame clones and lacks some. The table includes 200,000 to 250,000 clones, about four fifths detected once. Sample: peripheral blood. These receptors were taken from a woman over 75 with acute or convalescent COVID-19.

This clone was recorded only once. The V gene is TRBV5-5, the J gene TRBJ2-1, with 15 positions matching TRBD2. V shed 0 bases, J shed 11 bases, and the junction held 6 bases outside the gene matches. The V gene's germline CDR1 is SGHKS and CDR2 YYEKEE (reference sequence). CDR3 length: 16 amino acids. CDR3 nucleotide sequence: TGTGCCAGCAGCTTGGTTCCGGGACTAGCGGGAGGTCAGCAGTTCTTC. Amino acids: CASSLVPGLAGGQQFF.

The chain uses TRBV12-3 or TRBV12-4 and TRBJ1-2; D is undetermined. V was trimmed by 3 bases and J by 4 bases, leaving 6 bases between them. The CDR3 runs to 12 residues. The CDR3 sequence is CASSLGSYGYTF. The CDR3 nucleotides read TGTGCCAGCAGTTTGGGGAGCTATGGCTACACCTTC.

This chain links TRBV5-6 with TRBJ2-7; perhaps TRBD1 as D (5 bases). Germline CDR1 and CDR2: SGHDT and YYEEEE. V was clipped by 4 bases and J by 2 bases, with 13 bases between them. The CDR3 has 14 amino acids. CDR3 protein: CASSRRGLPYEQYF. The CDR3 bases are TGTGCCAGCAGCCGTAGGGGCCTTCCCTACGAGCAGTACTTC. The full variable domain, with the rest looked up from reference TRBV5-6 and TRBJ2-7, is DAGVTQSPTHLIKTRGQQVTLRCSPKSGHDTVSWYQQALGQGPQFIFQYYEEEERQRGNFPDRFSGHQFPNYSSELNVNALLLGDSALYLCASSRRGLPYEQYFGPGTRLTVT.

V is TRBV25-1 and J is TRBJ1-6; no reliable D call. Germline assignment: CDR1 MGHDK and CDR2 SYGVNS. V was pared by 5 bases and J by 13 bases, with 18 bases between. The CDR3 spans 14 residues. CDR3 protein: CASSNLATRNPLHF. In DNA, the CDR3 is TGTGCCAGCAGTAATTTGGCCACCCGAAACCCCCTCCACTTT.

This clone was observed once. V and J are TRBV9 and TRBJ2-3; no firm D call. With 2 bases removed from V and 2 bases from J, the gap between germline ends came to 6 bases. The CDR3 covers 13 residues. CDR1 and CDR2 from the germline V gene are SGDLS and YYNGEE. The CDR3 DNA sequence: TGTGCCAGCAGCGTCACACCCACAGATACGCAGTATTTT. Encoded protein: CASSVTPTDTQYF.

For the CDR3, the DNA is TGCGCCAGCAGCGCGCGGACAGGGTCAGACGAGCAGTACTTC. This gives the protein CASSARTGSDEQYF. The rearrangement joins TRBV5-1 to TRBJ2-7; TRBD1 agrees at 8 bases. Trimming at V came to 4 bases and at J to 5 bases, leaving 8 bases not matched to a gene. Looked up from germline, CDR1 is SGHRS and CDR2 is YFSETQ. There are 14 residues in the CDR3. Variable domain in full (rest from reference TRBV5-1 and TRBJ2-7): KAGVTQTPRYLIKTRGQQVTLSCSPISGHRSVSWYQQTPGQGLQFLFEYFSETQRNKGNFPGRFSGRQFSNSRSEMNVSTLELGDSALYLCASSARTGSDEQYFGPGTRLTVT.

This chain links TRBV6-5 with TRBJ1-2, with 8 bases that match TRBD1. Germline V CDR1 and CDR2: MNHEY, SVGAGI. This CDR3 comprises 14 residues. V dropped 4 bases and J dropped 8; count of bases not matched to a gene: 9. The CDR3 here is CASSSTGTGKGYTF. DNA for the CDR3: TGTGCCAGCAGTTCTACCGGGACAGGAAAGGGCTACACCTTC.

In nucleotides, the CDR3 is TGTGCCAGTAGTATCGGGGCAGGGGTGAACACTGAAGCTTTCTTT. It codes for CASSIGAGVNTEAFF. This sequence joins TRBV19 and TRBJ1-1; perhaps TRBD1 as D (6 bases). With 3 bases removed from V and 0 bases from J, the gap between germline ends came to 11 bases. This CDR3 contains 15 residues. Germline CDR1 and CDR2: LNHDA and SQIVND (reference sequence).

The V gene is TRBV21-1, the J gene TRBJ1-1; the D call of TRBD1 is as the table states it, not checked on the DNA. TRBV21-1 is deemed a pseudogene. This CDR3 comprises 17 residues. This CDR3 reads CASSKGRTVPLNTEAFF. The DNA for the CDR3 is TGTGCCAGCAGCAAAGGTCGGACAGTGCCCCTGAACACTGAAGCTTTCTTT.

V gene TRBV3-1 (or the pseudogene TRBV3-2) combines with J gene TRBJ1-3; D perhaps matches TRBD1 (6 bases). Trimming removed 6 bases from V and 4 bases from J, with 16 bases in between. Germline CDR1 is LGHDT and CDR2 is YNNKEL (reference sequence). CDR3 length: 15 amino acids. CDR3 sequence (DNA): TGTGCCAGCAGAGCCTTCCAGGGGCCAGGAAACACCATATATTTT. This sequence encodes CASRAFQGPGNTIYF.

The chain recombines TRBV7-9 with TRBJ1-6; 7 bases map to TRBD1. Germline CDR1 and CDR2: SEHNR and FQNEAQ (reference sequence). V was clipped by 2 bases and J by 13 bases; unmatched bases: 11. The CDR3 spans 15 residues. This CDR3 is CASSLTLTGTDPLHF. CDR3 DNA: TGTGCCAGCAGCTTAACACTGACCGGGACAGATCCCCTCCACTTT.

CDR3 sequence: CASSPSGLAGPEQFF. Written as DNA, the CDR3 is TGTGCCAGCAGCCCCTCGGGACTAGCGGGCCCGGAGCAGTTCTTC. This chain joins TRBV4-2 and TRBJ2-1; 12 bases line up with TRBD2. The V gene end was trimmed by 4 bases and the J gene end by 10 bases; junction bases not matched to a gene: 8. CDR3 length: 15 amino acids. CDR1 LGHNA and CDR2 YNFKEQ come from the germline V gene.

CDR3 loop: CASSPLLAGGGGELFF. The CDR3 DNA reads as TGCGCCAGCAGCCCCCTTCTAGCGGGAGGAGGCGGGGAGCTGTTTTTT. This chain joins TRBV5-1 and TRBJ2-2; 11 nucleotides line up with TRBD2. CDR1 SGHRS and CDR2 YFSETQ come from the germline V gene. The CDR3 contains 16 residues. The trim removed 4 bases at V and 7 bases at J, leaving 9 bases unmatched.

CDR3 DNA sequence: TGCGCCAGCAGCCCAGACTCCGGGGGTGAAAAACTGTTTTTT. Protein sequence: CASSPDSGGEKLFF. The J gene is TRBJ1-4, the V gene TRBV5-1, with a tentative D call TRBD1 (5 bases). V was shortened by 4 bases and J by 7 bases, with 14 bases between the two germline ends. This CDR3 spans 14 amino acids. CDR1 and CDR2 from the germline V gene are SGHRS and YFSETQ. The complete variable domain, with remaining parts taken from reference TRBV5-1 and TRBJ1-4, reads KAGVTQTPRYLIKTRGQQVTLSCSPISGHRSVSWYQQTPGQGLQFLFEYFSETQRNKGNFPGRFSGRQFSNSRSEMNVSTLELGDSALYLCASSPDSGGEKLFFGSGTQLSVL.